One sample yielded the 17 T cell receptor beta chains listed below, sequenced in a study of regulatory T cells in long-lasting Graves disease. Construction of the TCR beta libraries employed iRepertoire HTBI primers in conjunction with Arm-PCR of CDR3 regions. TCRdb fed the multiplex PCR reads into MiXCR, producing one record per CDR3 protein. The data contain some 460,000 distinct CDR3 sequences, about a sixth of them singletons. Time point denoted: newly diagnosed GD, antithyroid drugs for less than 3 months. Construction of the TCR library relied on RNA isolated from PBMCs. Another study also made use of these data, one on T cells in Graves' hyperthyroidism and ophthalmopathy.

Material: peripheral blood mononuclear cells (PBMCs), obtained at new diagnosis, from a patient treated with antithyroid drugs. These receptors all come from a man aged 35 to 55 with Graves disease.

V and J are TRBV20-1 and TRBJ2-7; TRBD1 matches at 8 bases. Germline trimming cut 0 bases from V and 2 bases from J; bases unmatched to any gene: 9. The germline V gene encodes CDR1 DFQATT and CDR2 SNEGSKA (reference sequence). The CDR3 sequence is 16 residues long. This CDR3 is CSARDRWTGFPYEQYF. In nucleotides, the CDR3 is TGCAGTGCTAGAGATCGGTGGACAGGGTTCCCCTACGAGCAGTACTTC.

This clonotype was seen many times. V usage is TRBV20-1 and J usage is TRBJ2-4, with D tentatively TRBD2 (5 bases). From germline, CDR1 is DFQATT and CDR2 SNEGSKA (reference sequence). This CDR3 region has 13 residues. V shed 2 bases and J shed 5 bases, with 10 bases lying between them. The CDR3 nucleotides read TGCAGTGCTAGACAACCCGGGGAAAACATTCAGTACTTC. It translates to CSARQPGENIQYF.

The gene calls are TRBV14 and TRBJ2-7; maybe TRBD2 (6 bases). This CDR3 is built from 15 residues. CDR1 and CDR2 from the germline V gene are SGHDN and FVKESK. Between the trimmed V and J ends, which lost 3 bases and 3 bases, there was a span of 15 bases. The CDR3 nucleotides are TGTGCCAGCAGCCATCCCGGGACTGGCCGCTACGAGCAGTACTTC. It translates to CASSHPGTGRYEQYF.

As for this clonotype: A junction end diverges from the germline sequence, so it may reflect a read error. The chain recombines TRBV29-1 with TRBJ2-2; D is uncertain. Germline values: CDR1 SQVTM, CDR2 ANQGSEA. This CDR3 has 16 amino acids. CDR3 residues: CSVEGVADTNTGELFF. The CDR3 DNA reads as TGCAGCGTGGAAGGTGTCGCGGATACCAACACCGGGGAGCTGTTTTTT.

The CDR3 DNA sequence: TGCGCCAGCAGCAAGGAGGGACCCCCACAGACCCAGTACTTC. Protein sequence: CASSKEGPPQTQYF. The J gene is TRBJ2-5, the V gene TRBV5-1; D might be TRBD2 (6 bases). Germline lookup yields CDR1 SGHRS and CDR2 YFSETQ. The CDR3 length is 14 residues. V lost 4 bases and J 6 bases, leaving 16 bases between the germline ends.

CDR3 DNA sequence: TGTGCCAGTAGTCCCAGGACTAGCGGGAGCAGCGAGCAGTACTTC. This codes for CASSPRTSGSSEQYF. The chain carries TRBV19 and TRBJ2-7, with 13 bases fitting TRBD2. The V gene end was trimmed by 5 bases and the J gene end by 6 bases; junction bases not matched to a gene: 7. In germline, CDR1 is LNHDA, CDR2 SQIVND (reference sequence). The CDR3 runs 15 residues.

In its sample, this clonotype was seen a few times. The chain couples TRBV9 to TRBJ2-2; the D call may be TRBD1 or TRBD2 (5 bases each). V was shortened by 0 bases and J by 4 bases, with 10 bases between the two germline ends. CDR1 and CDR2 from the germline V gene are SGDLS and YYNGEE. The length of the CDR3 is 15 residues. CDR3 in DNA: TGTGCCAGCAGCGTAGTTCAAGGGACCACCGGGGAGCTGTTTTTT. Its protein is CASSVVQGTTGELFF.

This clonotype was seen more than once but under ten times. The chain recombines TRBV4-1 with TRBJ1-6; no clear D gene. Germline CDR1 and CDR2: MGHRA and YSYEKL. CDR3 size: 16 residues. V was trimmed by 0 bases and J by 1 base, leaving 7 bases between them. CDR3 loop: CASSQDYGSYNSPLHF. CDR3 nucleotide sequence: TGCGCCAGCAGCCAAGATTACGGTTCCTATAATTCACCCCTCCACTTT.

This clonotype occurred a few times. This chain connects TRBV2 to TRBJ2-4, with 8 bases matching TRBD2. Germline V gene lookup returns CDR1 SNHLY and CDR2 FYNNEI. The J segment lost 6 bases and the V segment lost 6 bases, leaving 10 bases of the junction unmatched. The CDR3 extends over 15 amino acids. CDR3 DNA: TGTGCCAGCAGCCTCACCTATAGCGGGACAAACATTCAGTACTTC. This codes for CASSLTYSGTNIQYF.

There are many counts of this clonotype. This rearrangement joins TRBV5-1 to TRBJ2-2, with 10 bases matching TRBD2. Per germline, CDR1 SGHRS and CDR2 YFSETQ. The CDR3 has 17 amino acids. V shed 0 bases, J shed 3 bases, and the junction held 5 bases outside the gene matches. CDR3 nucleotide sequence: TGCGCCAGCAGCTTGGGTAGCGGGAGGACGGACACCGGGGAGCTGTTTTTT. Translation: CASSLGSGRTDTGELFF.

The V call is TRBV5-1, the J call TRBJ2-5; TRBD1 matches 10 bases. This CDR3 region has 16 residues. Germline V gene lookup returns CDR1 SGHRS and CDR2 YFSETQ. Trimming removed 4 bases from V and 0 bases from J; junction bases left unmatched: 6. This CDR3 is CASSPTGTGDQETQYF. The CDR3 DNA reads as TGCGCCAGCAGCCCCACCGGGACAGGGGACCAAGAGACCCAGTACTTC.

This clonotype appeared many times. The chain employs TRBV27 and TRBJ2-2; D is perhaps TRBD1 (5 bases). In germline, CDR1 is MNHEY, CDR2 SMNVEV (reference sequence). The CDR3 length is 14 residues. Trimming took off 8 bases at V and 4 bases at J, with 14 bases between the two ends. As DNA, the CDR3 is TGTGCCAGCCGCGCCAGGGTAGGCACCGGGGAGCTGTTTTTT. This codes for CASRARVGTGELFF.

This clonotype occurred a few times. The V gene is TRBV6-9, the J gene TRBJ2-3; 8 bases align to TRBD1. Losses at the gene ends were 3 bases for V and 4 bases for J; bases not matched to a gene: 6. The germline V gene encodes CDR1 MNHGY and CDR2 SVAAGI. The CDR3 totals 15 residues. CDR3 bases: TGTGCCAGCAGTTACCTCGACAGGGGTGCAGATACGCAGTATTTT. This codes for CASSYLDRGADTQYF.

This clonotype was picked up a small number of times. This sequence joins TRBV2 and TRBJ2-7; TRBD2 might be the D (7 bases). The CDR3 totals 14 residues. V was clipped by 4 bases and J by 9 bases, with 19 bases between them. CDR1 and CDR2 (germline): SNHLY, FYNNEI. The CDR3 nucleotides are TGTGCCAGCAGTGGGGGGGGCGGTATCTCGATGCAGTACTTC. Amino acids: CASSGGGGISMQYF.

This clonotype was found a few times. V usage is TRBV20-1 and J usage is TRBJ2-7; the D gene is possibly TRBD2 (6 bases). V dropped 1 base and J dropped 2 bases, with 12 bases sitting between them. This CDR3 has 14 amino acids. Germline loops: CDR1 DFQATT, CDR2 SNEGSKA (reference sequence). Here the CDR3 reads CSARVGSGAYEQYF. CDR3 nucleotide sequence: TGCAGTGCTAGAGTAGGTAGCGGAGCCTACGAGCAGTACTTC.

Many counts were recorded for this clonotype. The chain is built from TRBV27 and TRBJ2-7; D not certain. Germline V gene sequence: CDR1 MNHEY, CDR2 SMNVEV (reference sequence). V lost 6 bases, J lost 0 bases, and 15 bases lay in between. The CDR3 spans 15 residues. The CDR3 region has the DNA TGTGCCAGCAGACCCCGTGGGGAAAGCTCCTACGAGCAGTACTTC. Its translation is CASRPRGESSYEQYF.

This clonotype was observed a few times. This chain uses TRBV6-2 or TRBV6-3 with TRBJ2-5; D uncertain. Germline values: CDR1 MNHEY, CDR2 SVGEGT. The ends were cut back, 5 bases at V and 7 bases at J, with 17 bases in the middle. The CDR3 has 14 residues. The CDR3 loop is CASSPTGSARTQYF. Here the CDR3 DNA reads TGTGCCAGCAGTCCTACCGGGTCCGCGAGGACCCAGTACTTC.